The T cell receptor beta chain under discussion was sequenced for a study of blood T cell repertoires in COVID-19. Background on the study: T cells, B-cell-depleted T cells, or PBMCs supplied cDNA or gDNA.

Assay used: immunoSEQ multiplex PCR; TCRdb lists only in-frame clones, some missing. The data show approximately 150,000 clones, 80% seen once. The length of the CDR3 is 15 residues. V shed 4 bases, J shed 7 bases, and the junction held 7 bases outside the gene matches. Per the germline V gene, CDR1 is SGHRS and CDR2 is YFSETQ. Sequenced material: PBMCs or T cells enriched from blood (not recorded which). This receptor was obtained from a middle-aged man who had recovered from COVID-19. The chain uses TRBV5-1 and TRBJ2-3; 12 positions match TRBD1. The CDR3 protein is CASSPGTGGSNTQYF. In DNA form, the CDR3 reads TGCGCCAGCAGCCCCGGGACAGGGGGCTCAAATACGCAGTATTTT.